The 7 T cell receptor beta chains below were found in one sample sequenced in a study of blood T cells in healthy people across ages. A second PCR, run for roughly 7 to 12 cycles, used a sample-barcoded 5' primer plus a J-beta primer mix. TCRdb processed the 5' RACE reads anew with MiXCR; each CDR3 protein has one entry. The sample lists over 300,000 distinct CDR3 sequences; 45% to 60% were seen once. Source material: blood. The receptor source for this set is a man in his sixties in good health.

The chain carries TRBV13 and TRBJ1-2; 8 nucleotides agree with TRBD1. Unmatched junction bases numbered 10, after V lost 5 bases and J lost 5 bases. Germline V gene sequence: CDR1 PRHDT, CDR2 FYEKMQ (reference sequence). The CDR3 spans 15 residues. CDR3 in amino acids: CASSPRGRGGYGYTF. As DNA, the CDR3 is TGTGCCAGCAGCCCCAGGGGGCGCGGTGGATATGGCTACACCTTC.

The CDR3 nucleotides read TGTGCCAGCACCGCAGTTTCTGGGGTCCGGGGAACGCAGTATTTT. It translates to CASTAVSGVRGTQYF. V and J are TRBV12-3 or TRBV12-4 and TRBJ2-3, with D possibly TRBD2 on 5 matching bases. The CDR3 runs 15 residues. V was clipped by 7 bases and J by 9 bases, with 23 bases between them.

This clonotype was seen a handful of times. The chain joins TRBV7-9 to TRBJ2-3; unclear D gene. The CDR3 is 15 residues long. The V gene lost 5 bases and the J gene lost 3 bases, with 15 bases spanning the gap. The germline CDR1 and CDR2 sequences are SEHNR and FQNEAQ (reference sequence). CDR3 sequence: CASSPQPMGTDTQYF. The CDR3 nucleotides are TGTGCCAGCAGCCCCCAACCCATGGGTACAGATACGCAGTATTTT.

In its sample, this clonotype was seen a few times. This chain connects TRBV12-3 or TRBV12-4 to TRBJ1-6; D possibly corresponds to TRBD1 (5 bases). The CDR3 sequence is 15 residues long. The V gene lost 6 bases and the J gene lost 9 bases, with 18 bases spanning the gap. CDR3 protein: CASSRYDREGSPLHF. CDR3 sequence (DNA): TGTGCCAGCAGCCGATACGACAGAGAGGGTTCACCCCTCCACTTT.

The gene calls are TRBV29-1 and TRBJ1-2; D possibly corresponds to TRBD1 (5 bases). CDR3 length: 12 amino acids. CDR1 is SQVTM, CDR2 ANQGSEA, per germline. The V end lost 4 bases, the J end lost 6 bases, and 12 bases lay between the germline ends. CDR3 loop: CSVVLGRDGYTF. For the CDR3, the DNA is TGCAGCGTTGTACTGGGACGGGATGGCTACACCTTC.

This clonotype was detected only a few times. The chain joins TRBV5-4 to TRBJ2-3; a possible D gene is TRBD2 (6 bases). This CDR3 is 15 amino acids long. Deletions cut 4 bases from V and 3 bases from J, with 15 bases between. Germline lookup yields CDR1 SGHNT and CDR2 YYREEE (reference sequence). CDR3: CASSRGAESTDTQYF. Written as DNA, the CDR3 is TGTGCCAGCAGCCGCGGGGCGGAGTCTACAGATACGCAGTATTTT.

This chain uses TRBV3-1 with TRBJ2-5; D is tentatively TRBD1 or TRBD2 (7 bases each). The CDR3 consists of 16 residues. The ends were cut back, 1 base at V and 11 bases at J, with 23 bases in the middle. The germline V gene encodes CDR1 LGHDT and CDR2 YNNKEL (reference sequence). The CDR3 region is CASSQAPRGGSNEQYF. The DNA of the CDR3 is TGTGCCAGCAGCCAAGCCCCCAGGGGGGGGTCCAATGAGCAGTACTTC.